This T cell receptor beta chain was documented in a study of CD8+ T cells in alopecia areata. Study findings and constraints: Clonality in the scalp and expanded CD8+ clones ranked among the top 100 were significantly decreased by tofacitinib.

Documented treatment: oral pan-JAK inhibitor, 5-10 mg twice daily. T lymphocytes (CD4+ and CD8+) were sorted from PBMCs. Looked up from germline, CDR1 is MGHRA and CDR2 is YSYEKL. This CDR3 has 15 residues. V was shortened by 1 base and J by 5 bases, with 14 bases between the two germline ends. Isolated RNA was reverse transcribed into cDNA used as the sequencing template. Sequencing was performed with immunoSEQ multiplex PCR; in TCRdb, only in-frame clones are kept and a portion is missing. The table shows fewer than 110,000 clones, with 84% occurring only once. This clone was recorded once. Its matching antigen is unknown.

The chain employs TRBV4-1 and TRBJ1-2; no clear D. The source is a human donor with alopecia areata. Source: CD8+ T cells sorted from blood, taken at week 24, from a patient treated with tofacitinib. The CDR3 loop reads CASSQALAEKYGYTF. The CDR3 DNA follows: TGCGCCAGCAGCCAAGCGTTGGCAGAGAAATATGGCTACACCTTC.